This is a list of T cell receptor beta chains from one sample in a study of shared clonotypes between healthy human individuals. Sequenced by immunoSEQ multiplex PCR; TCRdb stores in-frame clones only, minus some. The sample yields hundreds of thousands of clones, 95% to 96% seen once. The sample comprised naive CD8+ T cells sorted from blood. The receptors come from a woman aged 30 to 39 in good health. Each CDR3 is given with its conserved first and last residue.

>15|TRBV19|TRBJ2-7
CASSIGSLADYEQYF
>15|TRBV28|TRBJ2-7
CASSSFELSSYEQYF
>15|TRBV6-5|TRBJ1-5
CASSSDGYLNQPQHF
>11|TRBV13|TRBJ1-5
CASSWLRPQHF
>15|TRBV2|TRBJ2-3
CASYTRPGSTDTQYF
>13|TRBV7-8|TRBJ1-1
CASSSFGGPEAFF
>15|TRBV25-1|TRBJ2-4
CASSHGGVAKNIQYF
>15|TRBV19|TRBJ2-7
CASSPGQGISYEQYF
>16|TRBV9|TRBJ2-2
CASSDGQGVNTGELFF
>13|TRBV2|TRBJ2-1
CASSDGTGYEQFF
>14|TRBV28|TRBJ2-7
CASSLLTGGYEQYF
>20|TRBV19|TRBJ1-3
CASSVLFDRLPHLSGNTIYF
>12|TRBV30|TRBJ2-1
CAWSVGVGEQFF
>14|TRBV5-6|TRBJ1-2
CASSDRDRYYGYTF
>15|TRBV5-8|TRBJ1-2
CASSPGTGSDYGYTF
>14|TRBV2|TRBJ1-2
CASSPGQSTYGYTF
>13|TRBV6-5|TRBJ2-7
CASSYSTGYEQYF
>14|TRBV5-1|TRBJ2-7
CASSFVEADYEQYF
>14|TRBV6-1|TRBJ1-5
CASRDRGLSQPQHF
>15|TRBV4-1|TRBJ2-1
CASRWREGVSNEQFF
>15|TRBV7-2|TRBJ1-4
CASSLGYRVGEKLFF
>16|TRBV9|TRBJ2-5
CASSDTRTGNRETQYF
>15|TRBV7-9|TRBJ1-3
CASSLGPIAGNTIYF
>14|TRBV6-4|TRBJ2-7
CASTDLGGPDEQYF
>13|TRBV4-1|TRBJ2-1
CASSQPGVSEQFF
>14|TRBV27|TRBJ2-1
CASSLTGRYNEQFF
>15|TRBV19|TRBJ2-3
CASSIAGTSTDTQYF
>14|TRBV2|TRBJ1-5
CASSEGVINQPQHF
>14|TRBV5-1|TRBJ1-1
CASSATGRGTEAFF
>14|TRBV4-2|TRBJ2-3
CASSPLAVTDTQYF
>18|TRBV28|.
CASNTLRLAGGDRYEQYF
>14|TRBV7-9|TRBJ1-1
CASRPRGSHTEAFF
>13|TRBV7-8|TRBJ2-5
CASSSRVWQTQYF
>14|TRBV9|TRBJ1-4
CASSTTGGSAKLFF
>16|TRBV7-9|TRBJ1-1
CASSPPGAGATTEAFF
>16|TRBV4-1|TRBJ2-7
CASSLTGTGGSYEQYF
>13|TRBV29-1|TRBJ2-2
CSVYVLGPGELFF
>12|TRBV7-9|TRBJ2-1
CASSPRYNEQFF
>13|TRBV27|TRBJ2-2
CASSLRGPGELFF
>14|TRBV11-2|TRBJ2-7
CASSLERETYEQYF
>13|TRBV10-3|TRBJ2-7
CARGDSPTYEQYF
>12|TRBV27|TRBJ1-1
CASSLFGREAFF
>13|TRBV2|TRBJ1-1
CASRLRVGTEAFF
>14|TRBV4-1|TRBJ2-7
CASSQVSITYEQYF
>11|TRBV10-2|TRBJ2-2
CASISPGELFF